The 32 T cell receptor beta chains given below trace back to one sample, sequenced in a study of blood T cell repertoires in COVID-19. Here immunoSEQ multiplex PCR was the method, and the copy in TCRdb shows in-frame clones only, minus some. The data show 250,000 to 300,000 clones, around nine tenths seen once. Material: peripheral blood. These receptors all come from a woman aged 55-69 years with acute or convalescent COVID-19.

The chain carries TRBV29-1 and TRBJ1-4; 10 positions agree with TRBD1. The germline V gene has CDR1 SQVTM and CDR2 ANQGSEA. Germline trimming cut 7 bases from V and 7 bases from J; bases unmatched to any gene: 3. There are 12 residues in the CDR3. For the CDR3, the DNA is TGCAGCGGGGGACAGGGGACTGAAAAACTGTTTTTT. It codes for CSGGQGTEKLFF. Variable domain in full (rest from reference TRBV29-1 and TRBJ1-4): SAVISQKPSRDICQRGTSLTIQCQVDSQVTMMFWYRQQPGQSLTLIATANQGSEATYESGFVIDKFPISRPNLTFSTLTVSNMSPEDSSIYLCSGGQGTEKLFFGSGTQLSVL.

The genes are TRBV2 and TRBJ2-1; 8 bases align to TRBD1. The ends lost 1 base at V and 9 bases at J; junction bases unmatched: 11. The length of the CDR3 is 16 residues. CDR1 and CDR2 from the germline V gene are SNHLY and FYNNEI. The CDR3 DNA is TGTGCCAGCAGTGAAGAGGACAGGGTATCAGGACGTGAGCAGTTCTTC. Protein: CASSEEDRVSGREQFF.

The rearrangement links TRBV5-8 to TRBJ1-2; a possible D gene is TRBD1 (5 bases). Trimming took 3 bases from V and 2 from J, leaving 8 bases between them. Germline V lookup: CDR1 SGHTS, CDR2 YDEGEE. This CDR3 has 13 amino acids. The CDR3 reads CASSWGENYGYTF. Here the CDR3 DNA reads TGTGCCAGCAGCTGGGGGGAGAACTATGGCTACACCTTC.

This chain uses TRBV5-1 with TRBJ1-4; D not resolved. The CDR3 totals 16 residues. Per the germline V gene, CDR1 is SGHRS and CDR2 is YFSETQ. Trimming shortened V by 3 bases and J by 7 bases, and 19 bases separated the two germline ends. The DNA of the CDR3 is TGCGCCAGCAGCTCGGGGAGGGTGGATTTGCCTGAAAAACTGTTTTTT. This codes for CASSSGRVDLPEKLFF. The full variable domain, in which reference TRBV5-1 and TRBJ1-4 provide the parts outside the CDR3, is KAGVTQTPRYLIKTRGQQVTLSCSPISGHRSVSWYQQTPGQGLQFLFEYFSETQRNKGNFPGRFSGRQFSNSRSEMNVSTLELGDSALYLCASSSGRVDLPEKLFFGSGTQLSVL.

The rearrangement joins TRBV6-2 or TRBV6-3 to TRBJ1-2; D unclear. The V gene's germline CDR1 is MNHEY and CDR2 SVGEGT. Trimming removed 0 bases at V and 4 bases at J, with 15 bases between. The CDR3 has 16 amino acids. CDR3 DNA sequence: TGTGCCAGCAGTTACTCATCATCCAGGAACCTCTATGGCTACACCTTC. It is translated as CASSYSSSRNLYGYTF.

The chain employs TRBV29-1 and TRBJ2-7; 10 positions match TRBD1. This CDR3 is 15 amino acids long. Germline-derived CDR1 and CDR2 are SQVTM and ANQGSEA. Trimming at V came to 3 bases and at J to 4 bases, leaving 9 bases not matched to a gene. This CDR3 is CSVDGEGTGVYEQYF. The CDR3 DNA is TGCAGCGTTGATGGCGAGGGGACAGGGGTTTACGAGCAGTACTTC.

V is TRBV4-1 and J is TRBJ1-5, with 8 nucleotides matching TRBD1. Germline CDR1 and CDR2: MGHRA and YSYEKL. After removal of 3 bases from V and 1 base from J, the junction contained 8 bases not matched to a gene. This CDR3 comprises 17 residues. The CDR3 reads CASSHGQGFLSNQPQHF. The CDR3, as DNA: TGCGCCAGCAGCCACGGACAGGGCTTTTTGAGCAATCAGCCCCAGCATTTT.

The rearrangement joins TRBV21-1 to TRBJ2-6; the DNA was not compared with TRBD1, the D call given in the table. TRBV21-1 is a pseudogene. The CDR3 runs to 19 residues. The CDR3 DNA sequence: TGTGCCAGCAGCACGAAGAGGACAGGGGAAATTTCTGGGGCCAACGTCCTGACTTTC. Its translation: CASSTKRTGEISGANVLTF.

The V call is TRBV10-1, the J call TRBJ1-2; possibly TRBD1 for D (6 bases). Germline V lookup: CDR1 WNHNN, CDR2 SYGVQD (reference sequence). The CDR3 consists of 18 residues. Trimming removed 9 bases at V and 1 base at J, with 27 bases between. The CDR3 nucleotides are TGCGCCAGTAAACCTTGCCCCTCCGGGACAAGCGTTAACTATGGCTACACCTTC. It is translated as CASKPCPSGTSVNYGYTF.

The genes are TRBV7-9 and TRBJ2-6; perhaps TRBD1 as D (5 bases). The length of the CDR3 is 19 residues. Germline CDR1 reads SEHNR; CDR2 reads FQNEAQ (reference sequence). Trimming took 2 bases from V and 1 from J, leaving 18 bases between them. The CDR3 loop is CASSLLTGLRRSGANVLTF. CDR3 DNA sequence: TGTGCCAGCAGCTTACTAACAGGTCTGCGAAGATCTGGGGCCAACGTCCTGACTTTC.

This chain joins TRBV2 and TRBJ1-3; D call uncertain. With 6 bases removed from V and 4 bases from J, the gap between germline ends came to 13 bases. The CDR3 is 14 amino acids. From germline, CDR1 is SNHLY and CDR2 FYNNEI. CDR3 DNA sequence: TGTGCCAGCAGAGAGGGTGGCACAGGAAACACCATATATTTT. Translated, it gives CASREGGTGNTIYF.

The chain combines TRBV27 with TRBJ2-1; TRBD1 aligns across 9 bases. Losses at the gene ends were 5 bases for V and 12 bases for J; bases not matched to a gene: 8. The CDR3 is 13 residues long. Germline values: CDR1 MNHEY, CDR2 SMNVEV (reference sequence). The CDR3 nucleotides are TGTGCCAGCAGTGAGGGGACAGGGTACCGGCAGTTCTTC. Translation gives CASSEGTGYRQFF.

This chain joins TRBV19 and TRBJ2-5; 10 bases are a match to TRBD2. Germline CDR1 reads LNHDA; CDR2 reads SQIVND (reference sequence). V dropped 5 bases and J dropped 3; count of bases not matched to a gene: 6. The CDR3 covers 15 residues. The CDR3 protein is CASSERTSGEETQYF. In DNA form, the CDR3 reads TGTGCCAGTAGTGAAAGGACTAGCGGAGAAGAGACCCAGTACTTC.

The chain joins TRBV13 to TRBJ2-1, with TRBD1 matching over 10 bases. Trimming cost V 5 bases and J 4 bases; bases outside gene matches: 8. CDR1 and CDR2 (germline): PRHDT, FYEKMQ (reference sequence). The CDR3 totals 16 residues. The DNA of the CDR3 is TGTGCCAGCAGCAAAATGACAGGGGGCGCTTACAATGAGCAGTTCTTC. Protein sequence: CASSKMTGGAYNEQFF.

The V and J genes are TRBV9 and TRBJ2-2, with a tentative D call TRBD2 (5 bases). The germline V gene has CDR1 SGDLS and CDR2 YYNGEE. The CDR3 spans 13 residues. V was pared by 4 bases and J by 9 bases, with 13 bases between. The chain's CDR3 is CASSSEGRWELFF. The CDR3 nucleotides are TGTGCCAGCAGCTCCGAGGGTCGCTGGGAGCTGTTTTTT.

The chain carries TRBV28 and TRBJ1-2, with D uncertain. Trimming took 3 bases from V and 0 from J, leaving 8 bases between them. The germline V gene has CDR1 MDHEN and CDR2 SYDVKM. This CDR3 is 14 amino acids long. The DNA for the CDR3 is TGTGCCAGCAGTTTCTCTGGAGCTAACTATGGCTACACCTTC. Translating it yields CASSFSGANYGYTF.

The chain has TRBV5-1 and TRBJ2-5, with 9 bases lining up with TRBD1. The CDR3 covers 14 residues. CDR1 is SGHRS, CDR2 YFSETQ, per germline. Trimming cost V 4 bases and J 5 bases; bases outside gene matches: 6. CDR3 DNA sequence: TGCGCCAGCAGCGCGGGGACAGGGTACGAGACCCAGTACTTC. Its translation: CASSAGTGYETQYF.

This chain links TRBV19 with TRBJ1-5; 7 bases are a match to TRBD1. The germline CDR1 and CDR2 sequences are LNHDA and SQIVND (reference sequence). V was pared by 11 bases and J by 3 bases, with 7 bases of the junction left unmatched. The CDR3 length is 13 residues. The CDR3 coding sequence is TGTGCCGTTAAAGGACAGGTCAATCAGCCCCAGCATTTT. Translating it yields CAVKGQVNQPQHF.

The chain recombines TRBV7-2 with TRBJ2-3; 8 bases agree with TRBD1. CDR1 and CDR2 from the germline V gene are SGHTA and FQGNSA. The CDR3 has 12 amino acids. With V trimmed by 5 bases and J by 11 bases, 6 bases remained unmatched. DNA for the CDR3: TGTGCCAGCAGCCATGACAGGGGTGTGCAGTATTTT. Amino acids: CASSHDRGVQYF. The whole variable domain, remainder taken from reference TRBV7-2 and TRBJ2-3, is GAGVSQSPSNKVTEKGKDVELRCDPISGHTALYWYRQSLGQGLEFLIYFQGNSAPDKSGLPSDRFSAERTGGSVSTLTIQRTQQEDSAVYLCASSHDRGVQYFGPGTRLTVL.

The V gene is TRBV28, the J gene TRBJ1-1; 9 bases align to TRBD1. Germline loops: CDR1 MDHEN, CDR2 SYDVKM. V was pared by 6 bases and J by 1 base, with 6 bases of the junction left unmatched. This CDR3 has 15 residues. CDR3 in DNA: TGTGCCAGCAGCCATGGGACAGGGCCGAACACTGAAGCTTTCTTT. Protein product: CASSHGTGPNTEAFF.

The J gene is TRBJ2-1, the V gene TRBV5-6, with 12 nucleotides matching TRBD2. Per germline, CDR1 SGHDT and CDR2 YYEEEE. The CDR3 has 16 amino acids. V shed 3 bases and J 6 bases; nucleotides not matched to a gene: 7. CDR3 protein: CASSYGLAGRGNEQFF. The CDR3 region has the DNA TGTGCCAGCAGCTACGGACTAGCGGGAAGGGGCAATGAGCAGTTCTTC.

This chain connects TRBV18 to TRBJ1-5, with 9 bases lining up with TRBD1. Per germline, CDR1 KGHSH and CDR2 LQKENI. The CDR3 is 15 amino acids. J gave up 7 bases and V 3 bases, and 7 bases lay outside the gene matches. The CDR3 region is CASSPSPTGGQPQHF. DNA of the CDR3: TGTGCCAGCTCACCTAGTCCAACAGGGGGCCAGCCCCAGCATTTT.

This clone has just a few counts. The genes are TRBV30 and TRBJ1-2, with D perhaps matching TRBD1 (5 bases). Germline CDR1 is GTSNPN and CDR2 is SVGIG (reference sequence). V was trimmed by 2 bases and J by 5 bases, leaving 12 bases between them. This CDR3 has 13 residues. CDR3 DNA sequence: TGTGCCTGGAGTTCTAACCGGGGGTATGGCTACACCTTC. Residues: CAWSSNRGYGYTF.

The chain links TRBV21-1 to TRBJ1-6; TRBD1 reflects the table's D call only, with no check against the DNA. TRBV21-1 is designated a pseudogene. This CDR3 contains 16 residues. In DNA form, the CDR3 reads TGTGCCAGCAGCAAAAAACAGGGGCTCGCAGCTTCACCCCTCCACTTT. It is translated as CASSKKQGLAASPLHF.

The V gene is TRBV6-1, the J gene TRBJ1-5; D is uncertain. With 2 bases removed from V and 6 bases from J, the gap between germline ends came to 8 bases. The germline CDR1 and CDR2 sequences are MNHNS and SASEGT. This CDR3 region has 13 residues. The CDR3 bases are TGTGCCAGCAGTGAACGAGGGCCTCAGCCCCAGCATTTT. Protein product: CASSERGPQPQHF.

The chain combines TRBV27 with TRBJ1-4; D remains ambiguous. This CDR3 has 14 residues. CDR1 is MNHEY, CDR2 SMNVEV, per germline (reference sequence). Trimming took 5 bases from V and 2 from J, leaving 9 bases between them. DNA for the CDR3: TGTGCCAGCAGTCGCGGTGGGACTAATGAAAAACTGTTTTTT. Translating it yields CASSRGGTNEKLFF.

The chain uses TRBV7-2 and TRBJ1-6; D gene unclear. This CDR3 contains 14 residues. V lost 4 bases to trimming and J lost 10 bases, with 14 bases between them. The germline V gene has CDR1 SGHTA and CDR2 FQGNSA. CDR3 nucleotide sequence: TGTGCCAGCAGCTCGAGGTGGTCAGAATCACCCCTCCACTTT. The encoded protein is CASSSRWSESPLHF.

The gene calls are TRBV27 and TRBJ2-1; 11 nucleotides agree with TRBD2. Trimming took 2 bases from V and 7 from J; bases not matched to a gene: 10. Germline CDR1 and CDR2: MNHEY and SMNVEV (reference sequence). This CDR3 contains 17 residues. This chain's CDR3 is CASSLASGRLIGNEQFF. The CDR3 coding sequence is TGTGCCAGCAGTTTAGCTAGCGGGAGGTTAATCGGGAATGAGCAGTTCTTC.

V and J are TRBV18 and TRBJ1-2; TRBD1 is a possible D gene (6 bases). The V and J ends lost 7 bases and 6 bases respectively, with 18 bases between them. This CDR3 spans 14 amino acids. CDR1 KGHSH and CDR2 LQKENI come from the germline V gene. The CDR3 DNA is TGTGCCAGCTTATACCACCGGGCAGGGGATGGCTACACCTTC. This codes for CASLYHRAGDGYTF.

The genes are TRBV2 and TRBJ2-2; 8 bases are shared with TRBD1. This CDR3 has 15 amino acids. Germline V gene data show CDR1 as SNHLY and CDR2 as FYNNEI. Losses at the gene ends were 6 bases for V and 4 bases for J; bases not matched to a gene: 7. The CDR3 protein is CASRQDRGATGELFF. The CDR3, as DNA: TGTGCCAGCAGGCAAGACAGGGGAGCCACCGGGGAGCTGTTTTTT. The entire variable domain, with the rest obtained from reference TRBV2 and TRBJ2-2, is as follows: EPEVTQTPSHQVTQMGQEVILRCVPISNHLYFYWYRQILGQKVEFLVSFYNNEISEKSEIFDDQFSVERPDGSNFTLKIRSTKLEDSAMYFCASRQDRGATGELFFGEGSRLTVL.

The chain links TRBV19 to TRBJ2-7; possible D gene TRBD2, 5 bases. This CDR3 has 15 residues. V was cut by 4 bases and J by 4 bases, with 17 bases left in between. Germline CDR1 LNHDA, CDR2 SQIVND (reference sequence). Here the CDR3 DNA reads TGTGCCAGTAGTACCTCCGGTTCGAGGGCTTACGAGCAGTACTTC. It yields the protein CASSTSGSRAYEQYF.

This rearrangement joins TRBV18 to TRBJ2-1, with a tentative D call TRBD2 (5 bases). Germline CDR1 KGHSH, CDR2 LQKENI. Between the trimmed V and J ends, which lost 3 bases and 6 bases, there was a span of 12 bases. CDR3 length equals 14 residues. The CDR3 region is CASSPGEKVNEQFF. The CDR3 DNA sequence: TGTGCCAGCTCACCCGGGGAAAAAGTCAATGAGCAGTTCTTC.